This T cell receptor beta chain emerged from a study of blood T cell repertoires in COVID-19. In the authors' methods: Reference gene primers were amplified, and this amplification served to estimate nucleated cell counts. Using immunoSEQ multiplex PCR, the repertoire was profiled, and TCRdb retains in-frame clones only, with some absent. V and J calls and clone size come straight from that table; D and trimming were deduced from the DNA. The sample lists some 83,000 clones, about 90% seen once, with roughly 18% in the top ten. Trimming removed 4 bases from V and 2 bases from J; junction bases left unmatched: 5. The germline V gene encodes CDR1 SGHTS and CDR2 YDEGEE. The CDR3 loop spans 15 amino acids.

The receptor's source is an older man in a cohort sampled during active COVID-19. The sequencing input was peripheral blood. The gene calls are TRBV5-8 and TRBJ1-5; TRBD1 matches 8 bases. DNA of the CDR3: TGTGCCAGCAGCGCGGGACAGGCGGGCAATCAGCCCCAGCATTTT. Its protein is CASSAGQAGNQPQHF. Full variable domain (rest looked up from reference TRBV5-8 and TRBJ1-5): EAGVTQSPTHLIKTRGQQATLRCSPISGHTSVYWYQQALGLGLQFLLWYDEGEERNRGNFPPRFSGRQFPNYSSELNVNALELEDSALYLCASSAGQAGNQPQHFGDGTRLSIL.